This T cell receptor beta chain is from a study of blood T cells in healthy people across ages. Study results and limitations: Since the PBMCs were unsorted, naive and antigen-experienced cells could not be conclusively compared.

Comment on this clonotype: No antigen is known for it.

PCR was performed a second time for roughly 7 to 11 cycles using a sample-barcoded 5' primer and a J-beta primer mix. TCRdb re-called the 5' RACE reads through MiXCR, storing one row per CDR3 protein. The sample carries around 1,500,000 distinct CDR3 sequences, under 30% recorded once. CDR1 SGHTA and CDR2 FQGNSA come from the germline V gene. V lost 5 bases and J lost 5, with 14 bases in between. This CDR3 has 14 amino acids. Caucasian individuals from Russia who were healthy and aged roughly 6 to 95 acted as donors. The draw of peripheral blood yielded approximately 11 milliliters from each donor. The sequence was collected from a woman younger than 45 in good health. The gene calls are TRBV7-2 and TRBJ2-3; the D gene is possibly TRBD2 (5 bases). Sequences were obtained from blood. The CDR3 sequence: CASSGNGDRDTQYF. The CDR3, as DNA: TGTGCCAGCAGCGGGAACGGGGATCGAGATACGCAGTATTTT.